Below, 14 T cell receptor beta chains from the same sample are listed, as sequenced in a study of blood T cell repertoires in COVID-19. The table came from immunoSEQ multiplex PCR; TCRdb's copy has only in-frame clones and leaves some out. This sample has 200,000 to 250,000 clones; more than 70% occur once, and the top ten carry 2.1%. The sample was peripheral blood. All receptors come from a middle-aged woman who had recovered from COVID-19.

This chain uses TRBV19 with TRBJ2-2; perhaps TRBD2 as D (6 bases). The germline V gene encodes CDR1 LNHDA and CDR2 SQIVND (reference sequence). The CDR3 runs to 14 residues. Trimming cost V 2 bases and J 4 bases, with 8 bases left between them. As DNA, the CDR3 is TGTGCCAGTAGTATAAGAGCGGGCACCGGGGAGCTGTTTTTT. Translated: CASSIRAGTGELFF.

In its sample, this clone was seen a few times. The gene calls are TRBV24-1 and TRBJ1-2, with TRBD1 matching 9 bases. Germline trimming cut 9 bases from V and 8 bases from J; bases unmatched to any gene: 9. This CDR3 has 13 amino acids. Germline loops: CDR1 KGHDR, CDR2 SFDVKD. CDR3 in amino acids: CATSQGQGIGYTF. CDR3 DNA sequence: TGTGCCACCTCTCAAGGACAGGGGATCGGCTACACCTTC.

The chain has TRBV5-1 and TRBJ1-2, with D perhaps TRBD1 (6 bases). Germline CDR1 reads SGHRS; CDR2 reads YFSETQ. Trimming left V 4 bases short and J 4 bases short, with 14 bases between. The CDR3 extends over 14 amino acids. The CDR3 loop reads CASSPGQPFYGYTF. For the CDR3, the DNA is TGCGCCAGCAGCCCAGGACAGCCCTTCTATGGCTACACCTTC.

The chain carries TRBV19 and TRBJ1-1, with a weak D call TRBD1 (6 bases). The V gene lost 9 bases and the J gene lost 2 bases, with 16 bases spanning the gap. This CDR3 region has 14 residues. Germline CDR1 is LNHDA and CDR2 is SQIVND (reference sequence). This CDR3 is CASDPGTINTEAFF. As DNA, the CDR3 is TGTGCCAGCGACCCCGGGACAATAAACACTGAAGCTTTCTTT.

For the CDR3, the DNA is TGTGCCAGCTCAGTACAAGGGAGTGGCTCTGGGGCCAACGTCCTGACTTTC. Translating it yields CASSVQGSGSGANVLTF. The V gene is TRBV18, the J gene TRBJ2-6; tentatively, D is TRBD2 (5 bases). Germline CDR1 reads KGHSH; CDR2 reads LQKENI. The CDR3 sequence is 17 residues long. Trimming shortened V by 5 bases and J by 0 bases, and 14 bases separated the two germline ends.

This chain joins TRBV19 and TRBJ2-2; 11 positions match TRBD2. J was trimmed by 8 bases and V by 5 bases; bases with no gene match: 13. Germline CDR1 reads LNHDA; CDR2 reads SQIVND (reference sequence). There are 17 residues in the CDR3. The DNA for the CDR3 is TGTGCCAGTAGTCCCAGACTAGCGGGGACGCGTCTAGGGGAGCTGTTTTTT. This encodes CASSPRLAGTRLGELFF.

This chain links TRBV29-1 with TRBJ2-7, with D perhaps matching TRBD1 (6 bases). V was cut by 6 bases and J by 5 bases, with 14 bases left in between. The CDR3 length is 12 residues. Germline lookup yields CDR1 SQVTM and CDR2 ANQGSEA. This CDR3 is CSVSTGIDEQYF. In DNA, the CDR3 is TGCAGCGTGTCCACAGGGATCGACGAGCAGTACTTC.

The chain joins TRBV19 to TRBJ1-2; perhaps TRBD1 as D (6 bases). The CDR3 consists of 13 residues. Trimming shortened V by 3 bases and J by 4 bases, and 9 bases separated the two germline ends. CDR1 is LNHDA, CDR2 SQIVND, per germline (reference sequence). The CDR3 nucleotides are TGTGCCAGTAGTATCCTGGACAGCTATGGCTACACCTTC. This codes for CASSILDSYGYTF.

V usage is TRBV1 and J usage is TRBJ2-7; TRBD2 is the table's D call, not checked against the DNA. TRBV1 is labeled a pseudogene. CDR3 length: 18 residues. This chain's CDR3 is CTSSQDRGGRRRSYEQYF. The DNA for the CDR3 is TGCACCAGCAGCCAAGATCGAGGAGGGCGCCGGAGGTCCTACGAGCAGTACTTC.

V usage is TRBV5-6 and J usage is TRBJ1-3; 7 nucleotides match TRBD1. CDR1 is SGHDT and CDR2 is YYEEEE in the germline V gene. After removal of 4 bases from V and 6 bases from J, the junction contained 7 bases not matched to a gene. CDR3 length: 14 residues. The CDR3 protein is CASSPDRFLNTIYF. In DNA, the CDR3 is TGTGCCAGCAGCCCGGACAGGTTTTTAAACACCATATATTTT.

This clone was seen a handful of times. The chain combines TRBV7-9 with TRBJ1-5; TRBD1 matches 7 bases. The ends lost 2 bases at V and 2 bases at J; junction bases unmatched: 3. The CDR3 extends over 15 amino acids. Germline V gives CDR1 SEHNR, CDR2 FQNEAQ (reference sequence). CDR3 DNA: TGTGCCAGCAGCTTATCCGGGACAGGCAATCAGCCCCAGCATTTT. The encoded protein is CASSLSGTGNQPQHF.

V gene TRBV18 combines with J gene TRBJ1-1, with D perhaps matching TRBD1 (6 bases). This CDR3 has 14 residues. With 5 bases removed from V and 1 base from J, the gap between germline ends came to 11 bases. Germline V CDR1 and CDR2: KGHSH, LQKENI. The CDR3 DNA reads as TGTGCCAGCTCAACGGACAGAAAGAACACTGAAGCTTTCTTT. As protein: CASSTDRKNTEAFF.

The genes are TRBV18 and TRBJ2-1; D possibly corresponds to TRBD1 (6 bases). CDR3 length: 19 residues. Per germline, CDR1 KGHSH and CDR2 LQKENI. V gave up 0 bases and J gave up 1 base, with 19 bases separating them. The CDR3 coding sequence is TGTGCCAGCTCACCACCGGTGGTAGCTAGCAGGGGATCCTACAATGAGCAGTTCTTC. Its protein product is CASSPPVVASRGSYNEQFF.

The chain links TRBV12-2 to TRBJ1-2; no DNA check was done on the table's D call, TRBD1. TRBV12-2 is given as a pseudogene. There are 13 residues in the CDR3. The CDR3 DNA reads as TGTGCAAGTCGTCCGGGACAGAACTATGGCTACACCTTC. It translates to CASRPGQNYGYTF.